This T cell receptor beta chain comes out of a study of blood T cell repertoires in COVID-19. The wider study: Samples representing acute and convalescent COVID-19 were sourced from the United States, Italy and Spain. Nucleic acid was either cDNA or gDNA, and it came from T cells, B-cell-depleted T cells, or PBMCs.

The Seattle site enrolled patients during active infection and followed them longitudinally. As originally analysed: For nucleated cells, counts were estimated from reference gene primer amplification. Method: immunoSEQ multiplex PCR; TCRdb's copy keeps in-frame clones and lacks some. V and J calls and clone size come straight from that table; D and trimming were deduced from the DNA. The sample lists over 250,000 clones, less than 85% seen once, with almost 1.5% in the top ten. V dropped 7 bases and J dropped 3 bases, with 20 bases sitting between them. CDR3 length: 16 amino acids. CDR1 and CDR2 from the germline V gene are MDHEN and SYDVKM.

The receptor was derived from a human donor with COVID-19, enrolled during active disease. The donor label of this sample is uncertain. This chain connects TRBV28 to TRBJ2-3, with D tentatively TRBD2 (6 bases). The sample was peripheral blood. CDR3 sequence: CASTVSGEATTDTQYF. CDR3 DNA sequence: TGTGCCAGCACCGTAAGTGGGGAGGCTACGACAGATACGCAGTATTTT.